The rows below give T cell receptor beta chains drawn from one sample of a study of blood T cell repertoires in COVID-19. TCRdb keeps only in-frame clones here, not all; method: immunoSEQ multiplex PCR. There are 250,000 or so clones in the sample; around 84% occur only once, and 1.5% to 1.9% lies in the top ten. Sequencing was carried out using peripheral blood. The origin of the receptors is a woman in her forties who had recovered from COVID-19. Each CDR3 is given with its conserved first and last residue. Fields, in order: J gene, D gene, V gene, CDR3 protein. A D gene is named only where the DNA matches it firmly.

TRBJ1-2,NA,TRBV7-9,CASRPGAGKVLGYGYTF
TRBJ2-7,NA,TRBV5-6,CASLRRGSEQYF
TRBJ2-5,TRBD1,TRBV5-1,CASSLLGTGQETQYF
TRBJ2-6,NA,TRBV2,CASDDRPTGSGANVLTF
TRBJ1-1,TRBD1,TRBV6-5,CALKPGQGASEAFF
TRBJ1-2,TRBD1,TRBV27,CASSLSRAKGAPGKNGYTF
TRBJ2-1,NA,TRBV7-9,CASNQGLSSYNEQFF
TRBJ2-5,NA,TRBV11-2,CASSSSVEPYF
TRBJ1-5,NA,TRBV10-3,CAISVAGVNQPQHF
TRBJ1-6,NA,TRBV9,CASSPRDLNSPLHF
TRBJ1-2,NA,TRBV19,CASSPPLGGGYGYTF
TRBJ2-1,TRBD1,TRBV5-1,CASGRDRGRGSSYNEQFF
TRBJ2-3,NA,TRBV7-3,CASSPGDHKGDTQYF
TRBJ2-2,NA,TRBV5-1,CASSLDRVAGELFF
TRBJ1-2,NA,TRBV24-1,CATRASGNYGYTF
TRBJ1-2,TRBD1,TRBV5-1,CASSLGQTGAVRYTF
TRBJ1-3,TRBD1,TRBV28,CASSLPDRAGNTIYF
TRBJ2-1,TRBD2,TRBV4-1,CASSQDVGSGTTLGQFF
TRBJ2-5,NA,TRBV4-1,CASSQGPQGQETQYF
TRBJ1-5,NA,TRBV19,CASSIWESSNQPQHF
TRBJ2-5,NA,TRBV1,CTSSQEDGSGGCGETQYF
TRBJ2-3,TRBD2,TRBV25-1,CASSEFSPSGGNTDTQYF